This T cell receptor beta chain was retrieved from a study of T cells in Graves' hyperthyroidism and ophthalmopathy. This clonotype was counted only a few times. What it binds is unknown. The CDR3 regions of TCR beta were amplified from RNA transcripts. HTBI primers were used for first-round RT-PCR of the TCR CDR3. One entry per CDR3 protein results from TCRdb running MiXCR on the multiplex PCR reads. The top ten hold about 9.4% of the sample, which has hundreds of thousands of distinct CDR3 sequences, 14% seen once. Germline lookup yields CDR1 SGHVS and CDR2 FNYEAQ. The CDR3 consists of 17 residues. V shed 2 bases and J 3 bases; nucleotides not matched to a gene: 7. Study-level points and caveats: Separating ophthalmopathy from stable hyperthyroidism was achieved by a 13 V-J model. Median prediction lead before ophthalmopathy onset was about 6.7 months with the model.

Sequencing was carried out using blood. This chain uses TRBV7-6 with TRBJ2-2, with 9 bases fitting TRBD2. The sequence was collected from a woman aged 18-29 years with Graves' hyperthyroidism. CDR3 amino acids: CASSLFSGRSDTGELFF. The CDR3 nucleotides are TGTGCCAGCAGCTTATTTAGCGGGAGATCTGACACCGGGGAGCTGTTTTTT.